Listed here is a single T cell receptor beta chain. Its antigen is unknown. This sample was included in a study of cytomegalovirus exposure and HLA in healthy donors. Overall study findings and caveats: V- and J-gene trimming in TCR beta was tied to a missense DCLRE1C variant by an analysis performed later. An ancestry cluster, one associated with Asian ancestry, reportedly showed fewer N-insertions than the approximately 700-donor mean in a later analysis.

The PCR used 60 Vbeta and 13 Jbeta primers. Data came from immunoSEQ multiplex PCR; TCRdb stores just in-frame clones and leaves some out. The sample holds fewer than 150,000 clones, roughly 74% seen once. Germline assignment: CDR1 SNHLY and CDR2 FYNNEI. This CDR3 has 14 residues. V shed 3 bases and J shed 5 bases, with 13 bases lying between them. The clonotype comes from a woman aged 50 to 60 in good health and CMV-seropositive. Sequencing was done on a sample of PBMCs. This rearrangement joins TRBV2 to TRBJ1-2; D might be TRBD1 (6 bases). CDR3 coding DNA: TGTGCCAGCAGTGACAGGGGAGTGGGGTATGGCTACACCTTC. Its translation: CASSDRGVGYGYTF.